This entry lists 25 T cell receptor beta chains sequenced from one sample in a study of control samples from healthy donors and cancer patients. TCRdb keeps only in-frame clones here, not all; method: immunoSEQ multiplex PCR. The sample comprises 200,000 or so clones, roughly 94% of which are singletons, and roughly 1.6% rests with the top ten. The source material was blood. Source of these receptors: a man in his fifties or sixties in good health.

The CDR3 sequence is CASSVGASGGETQYF. The CDR3 nucleotides are TGTGCCAGCAGTGTCGGGGCTAGCGGAGGAGAGACCCAGTACTTC. The chain carries TRBV6-4 and TRBJ2-5, with 7 bases identical to TRBD2. With V trimmed by 4 bases and J by 4 bases, 9 bases remained unmatched. The CDR3 has 15 amino acids. Germline CDR1 is MRHNA and CDR2 is SNTAGT.

The genes are TRBV19 and TRBJ1-2; 8 positions match TRBD1. The CDR3 covers 16 residues. The germline V gene has CDR1 LNHDA and CDR2 SQIVND (reference sequence). Unmatched junction bases numbered 14, after V lost 4 bases and J lost 7 bases. CDR3 DNA: TGTGCCAGTAGTACCCAAACGTCACAGGGGGTAATTGGCTACACCTTC. This codes for CASSTQTSQGVIGYTF. The full variable domain, its missing parts supplied by reference TRBV19 and TRBJ1-2, is DGGITQSPKYLFRKEGQNVTLSCEQNLNHDAMYWYRQDPGQGLRLIYYSQIVNDFQKGDIAEGYSVSREKKESFPLTVTSAQKNPTAFYLCASSTQTSQGVIGYTFGSGTRLTVV.

This sequence joins TRBV10-1 and TRBJ2-2, with 10 bases identical to TRBD1. CDR1 and CDR2 from the germline V gene are WNHNN and SYGVQD (reference sequence). The ends lost 8 bases at V and 5 bases at J; junction bases unmatched: 8. The length of the CDR3 is 15 residues. The CDR3: CASGPGQGITGELFF. CDR3 nucleotides: TGCGCCAGCGGGCCGGGACAGGGGATTACCGGGGAGCTGTTTTTT.

The gene calls are TRBV7-8 and TRBJ1-3; no reliable D call. The V gene lost 2 bases and the J gene lost 5 bases, with 10 bases spanning the gap. CDR3 length: 14 residues. Germline V CDR1 and CDR2: SGHVS, FQNEAQ. CDR3 sequence: CASSLPGNRNTIYF. The CDR3 region has the DNA TGTGCCAGCAGCTTACCGGGAAATCGAAACACCATATATTTT.

The CDR3 bases are TGTGCCAGCAGTTTCTGGAGGGCAGGATCACCCCTCCACTTT. Translation gives CASSFWRAGSPLHF. V is TRBV28 and J is TRBJ1-6, with D uncertain. The germline V and J ends were trimmed by 3 bases and 10 bases, with 13 bases remaining between them. CDR1 and CDR2 (germline): MDHEN, SYDVKM. The CDR3 extends over 14 amino acids.

CDR3 bases: TGTGCCAGCAGTTTATGGCAGAACACTGAAGCTTTCTTT. Protein sequence: CASSLWQNTEAFF. V is TRBV12-3 or TRBV12-4 and J is TRBJ1-1; unclear D gene. Trimming took 2 bases from V and 1 from J, leaving 5 bases between them. CDR3 length: 13 amino acids.

This clone showed up just a few times. This chain joins TRBV19 and TRBJ1-5; D is perhaps TRBD1 (5 bases). The CDR3 has 14 residues. The ends were cut back, 5 bases at V and 9 bases at J, with 17 bases in the middle. CDR1 is LNHDA, CDR2 SQIVND, per germline (reference sequence). CDR3 loop: CASSRDSPDPPQHF. The DNA for the CDR3 is TGTGCCAGTAGTCGTGACAGTCCTGATCCGCCCCAGCATTTT.

The gene calls are TRBV4-2 and TRBJ1-2; weak D call: TRBD1 (5 bases). Trimming left V 6 bases short and J 1 base short, with 24 bases between. CDR1 and CDR2 from the germline V gene are LGHNA and YNFKEQ. The CDR3 contains 18 residues. The CDR3 region has the DNA TGTGCCAGCAGACATCTTAGAGGAGGGGAGGGGAGTAACTATGGCTACACCTTC. This gives the protein CASRHLRGGEGSNYGYTF.

The genes are TRBV3-1 (or the pseudogene TRBV3-2) and TRBJ1-4; 10 bases are a match to TRBD1. The CDR3 runs to 15 residues. V lost 5 bases, J lost 8 bases, and 8 bases stayed unmatched. CDR1 and CDR2 (germline): LGHDT, YNNKEL (reference sequence). CDR3 residues: CASSEYGTGVEKLFF. The CDR3, as DNA: TGTGCCAGCAGCGAGTACGGGACAGGGGTCGAAAAACTGTTTTTT.

This sequence joins TRBV5-1 and TRBJ1-1, with D tentatively TRBD1 (6 bases). Looked up from germline, CDR1 is SGHRS and CDR2 is YFSETQ. V shed 0 bases and J shed 3 bases, with 9 bases lying between them. The CDR3 has 14 amino acids. This CDR3 reads CASSLEGHHTEAFF. The CDR3 nucleotides read TGCGCCAGCAGCTTGGAGGGACACCACACTGAAGCTTTCTTT.

The CDR3 region has the DNA TGTGCCAGCAGCCCAGGGCGGGGGAGCTCCTACGAGCAGTACTTC. Its translation: CASSPGRGSSYEQYF. The chain joins TRBV11-3 to TRBJ2-7; 7 nucleotides agree with TRBD2. V dropped 5 bases and J dropped 0; count of bases not matched to a gene: 7. CDR3 length: 15 residues. Germline V gene lookup returns CDR1 SGHNT and CDR2 YENEEA.

Note on this clone: The same CDR3 can be traced to other DNA sequences in this sample. This CDR3 reads CASRRQGEDSPLHF. The DNA for the CDR3 is TGTGCCAGTAGACGGCAGGGGGAGGATTCACCCCTCCACTTT. This chain links TRBV19 with TRBJ1-6; 7 bases match TRBD1. Germline values: CDR1 LNHDA, CDR2 SQIVND (reference sequence). The CDR3 loop spans 14 amino acids. J was trimmed by 8 bases and V by 6 bases; bases with no gene match: 7.

The chain's CDR3 is CASSKFPGEQYV. CDR3 coding DNA: TGTGCCAGCAGCAAGTTTCCTGGCGAGCAGTACGTC. The V and J genes are TRBV21-1 and TRBJ2-7. TRBV21-1 is a listed pseudogene. The CDR3 totals 12 residues.

This rearrangement joins TRBV5-4 to TRBJ1-1; D is undetermined. V was pared by 7 bases and J by 5 bases, with 12 bases between. Looked up from germline, CDR1 is SGHNT and CDR2 is YYREEE (reference sequence). The CDR3 consists of 12 residues. CDR3: CASVGIGTEAFF. CDR3 nucleotides: TGTGCCAGCGTCGGTATTGGAACTGAAGCTTTCTTT.

This chain uses TRBV3-1 (or the pseudogene TRBV3-2) with TRBJ1-4; D is uncertain. From germline, CDR1 is LGHDT and CDR2 YNNKEL (reference sequence). This CDR3 is 11 amino acids long. Trimming pared 4 bases from V and 8 bases from J, leaving 5 bases between. CDR3 loop: CASSPGEKLFF. Written as DNA, the CDR3 is TGTGCCAGCAGCCCAGGAGAAAAACTGTTTTTT.

This clone was seen just once. This rearrangement joins TRBV7-9 to TRBJ1-1, with 9 bases fitting TRBD1. In germline, CDR1 is SEHNR, CDR2 FQNEAQ (reference sequence). V trimming: 3 bases; J trimming: 1 base; junction bases outside the gene matches: 15. This CDR3 has 19 amino acids. The CDR3 DNA reads as TGTGCCAGCAGCTTGGGGGCCGGGACAGGGAGCTTTACGAACACTGAAGCTTTCTTT. Amino acid sequence: CASSLGAGTGSFTNTEAFF.

The chain couples TRBV6-5 to TRBJ2-7, with D perhaps being TRBD1 or TRBD2 (5 bases each). There are 13 residues in the CDR3. CDR1 is MNHEY and CDR2 is SVGAGI in the germline V gene. Trimming took 6 bases from V and 2 from J, leaving 11 bases between them. This chain's CDR3 is CASSRGEPYEQYV. CDR3 coding DNA: TGTGCCAGCAGCAGAGGGGAACCCTACGAGCAGTACGTC.

V is TRBV14 and J is TRBJ2-3; TRBD1 matches at 7 bases. CDR3 length equals 13 residues. Germline V gene sequence: CDR1 SGHDN, CDR2 FVKESK. The V gene end was trimmed by 5 bases and the J gene end by 7 bases; junction bases not matched to a gene: 6. This CDR3 is CASSAQGSNTQYF. CDR3 nucleotide sequence: TGTGCCAGCAGCGCACAGGGGAGTAATACGCAGTATTTT.

For the CDR3, the DNA is TGTGCCAGCAGCTATAAACAGGGATACGAGCAGTACTTC. Encoded protein: CASSYKQGYEQYF. The V call is TRBV27, the J call TRBJ2-7, with D possibly TRBD1 on 6 matching bases. In germline, CDR1 is MNHEY, CDR2 SMNVEV (reference sequence). The length of the CDR3 is 13 residues. The V gene lost 6 bases and the J gene lost 4 bases, with 13 bases spanning the gap.

The V call is TRBV28, the J call TRBJ1-3, with D tentatively TRBD1 (5 bases). Germline V CDR1 and CDR2: MDHEN, SYDVKM. V lost 2 bases to trimming and J lost 2 bases, with 10 bases between them. The CDR3 extends over 15 amino acids. CDR3 coding DNA: TGTGCCAGCAGTTTAGTCTGGGGGGCTGGAAACACCATATATTTT. It yields the protein CASSLVWGAGNTIYF.

V usage is TRBV27 and J usage is TRBJ1-2; TRBD1 might be the D (6 bases). The V gene lost 3 bases and the J gene lost 0 bases, with 20 bases spanning the gap. CDR3 size: 18 residues. Germline lookup yields CDR1 MNHEY and CDR2 SMNVEV (reference sequence). CDR3 protein: CASSFRGPSGWANYGYTF. CDR3 sequence (DNA): TGTGCCAGCAGTTTCAGGGGCCCGTCAGGTTGGGCTAACTATGGCTACACCTTC.

The V call is TRBV6-5, the J call TRBJ2-7; perhaps TRBD2 as D (6 bases). Deletions cut 5 bases from V and 5 bases from J, with 19 bases between. Germline loops: CDR1 MNHEY, CDR2 SVGAGI. This CDR3 contains 15 residues. CDR3 region: CASSPGTVNIHEQYF. The DNA of the CDR3 is TGTGCCAGCAGTCCAGGGACTGTCAATATCCACGAGCAGTACTTC.

This chain links TRBV19 with TRBJ1-5; D gene uncertain. Germline V lookup: CDR1 LNHDA, CDR2 SQIVND (reference sequence). V dropped 5 bases and J dropped 7 bases, with 24 bases sitting between them. The CDR3 is made up of 17 amino acids. The CDR3 region is CASSLDRANFRAQPQHF. As DNA, the CDR3 is TGTGCCAGTAGTCTCGATCGGGCCAATTTTCGCGCGCAGCCCCAGCATTTT.

The chain has TRBV19 and TRBJ1-4; D unresolved. Germline lookup yields CDR1 LNHDA and CDR2 SQIVND (reference sequence). This CDR3 is 14 amino acids long. Trimming shortened V by 6 bases and J by 7 bases, and 15 bases separated the two germline ends. The CDR3 sequence is CASSSPEWTEKLFF. CDR3 coding DNA: TGTGCCAGTAGCAGCCCCGAATGGACTGAAAAACTGTTTTTT.

The chain has TRBV6-6 and TRBJ2-2, with D perhaps assigned TRBD1 or TRBD2 (5 bases each). V was pared by 1 base and J by 4 bases, with 10 bases between. The CDR3 runs 15 residues. Germline CDR1 MNHNY, CDR2 SVGAGI (reference sequence). The CDR3 is CASSYLPGSTGELFF. The DNA for the CDR3 is TGTGCCAGCAGTTACTTGCCAGGGAGCACCGGGGAGCTGTTTTTT.